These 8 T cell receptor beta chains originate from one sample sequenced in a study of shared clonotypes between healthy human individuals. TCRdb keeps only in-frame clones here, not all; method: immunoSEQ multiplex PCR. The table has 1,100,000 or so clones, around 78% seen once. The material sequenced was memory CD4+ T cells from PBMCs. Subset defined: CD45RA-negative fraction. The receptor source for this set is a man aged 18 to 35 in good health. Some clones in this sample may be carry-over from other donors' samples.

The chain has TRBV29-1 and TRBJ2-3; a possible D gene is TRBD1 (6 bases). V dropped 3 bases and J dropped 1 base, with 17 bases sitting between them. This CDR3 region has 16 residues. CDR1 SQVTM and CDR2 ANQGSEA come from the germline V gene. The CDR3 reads CSVDGAGRGGTDTQYF. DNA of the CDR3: TGCAGCGTTGACGGGGCGGGCAGGGGTGGCACAGATACGCAGTATTTT.

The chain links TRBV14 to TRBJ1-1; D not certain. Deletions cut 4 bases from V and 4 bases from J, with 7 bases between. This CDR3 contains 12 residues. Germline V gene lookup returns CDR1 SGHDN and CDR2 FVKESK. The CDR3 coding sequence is TGTGCCAGCAGCCTGGCCGGCACTGAAGCTTTCTTT. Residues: CASSLAGTEAFF.

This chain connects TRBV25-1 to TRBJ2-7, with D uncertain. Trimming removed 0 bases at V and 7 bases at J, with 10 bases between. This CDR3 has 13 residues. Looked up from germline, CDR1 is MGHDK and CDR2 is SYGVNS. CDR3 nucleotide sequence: TGTGCCAGCAGTGAATATGACTTTCTGGAGCAGTACTTC. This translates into CASSEYDFLEQYF.

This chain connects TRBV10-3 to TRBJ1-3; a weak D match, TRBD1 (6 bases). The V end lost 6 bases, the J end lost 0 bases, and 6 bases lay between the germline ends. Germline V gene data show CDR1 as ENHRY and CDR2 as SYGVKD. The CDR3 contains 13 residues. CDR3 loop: CAIRDSSGNTIYF. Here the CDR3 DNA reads TGTGCCATCAGGGACAGCTCTGGAAACACCATATATTTT.

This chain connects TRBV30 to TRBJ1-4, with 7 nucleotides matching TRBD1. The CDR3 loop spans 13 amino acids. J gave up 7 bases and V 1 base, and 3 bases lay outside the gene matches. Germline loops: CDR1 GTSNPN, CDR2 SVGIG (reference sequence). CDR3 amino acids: CAWSAGGSEKLFF. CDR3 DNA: TGTGCCTGGAGTGCAGGGGGAAGTGAAAAACTGTTTTTT.

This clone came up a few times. This chain's CDR3 is CASSHERWNEQFF. The CDR3 coding sequence is TGTGCCAGCAGCCACGAACGATGGAATGAGCAGTTCTTC. V and J are TRBV7-6 and TRBJ2-1; no clear D. The CDR3 runs to 13 residues. V was shortened by 5 bases and J by 7 bases, with 12 bases between the two germline ends. Germline assignment: CDR1 SGHVS and CDR2 FNYEAQ.

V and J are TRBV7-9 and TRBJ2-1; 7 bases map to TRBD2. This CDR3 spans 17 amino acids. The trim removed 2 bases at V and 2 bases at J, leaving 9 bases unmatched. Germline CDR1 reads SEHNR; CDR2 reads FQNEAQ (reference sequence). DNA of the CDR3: TGTGCCAGCAGCTTATGGGAGGGCCTCGGAGCCTACAATGAGCAGTTCTTC. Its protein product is CASSLWEGLGAYNEQFF.

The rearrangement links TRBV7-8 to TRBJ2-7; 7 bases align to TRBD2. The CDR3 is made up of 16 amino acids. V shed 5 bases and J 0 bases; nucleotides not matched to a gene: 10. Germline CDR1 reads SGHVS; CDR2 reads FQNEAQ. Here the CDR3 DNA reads TGTGCCAGCAGCCCGGAGGGACTACCGAGCTCCTACGAGCAGTACTTC. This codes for CASSPEGLPSSYEQYF. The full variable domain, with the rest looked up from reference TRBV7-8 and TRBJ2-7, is GAGVSQSPRYKVAKRGQDVALRCDPISGHVSLFWYQQALGQGPEFLTYFQNEAQLDKSGLPSDRFFAERPEGSVSTLKIQRTQQEDSAVYLCASSPEGLPSSYEQYFGPGTRLTVT.